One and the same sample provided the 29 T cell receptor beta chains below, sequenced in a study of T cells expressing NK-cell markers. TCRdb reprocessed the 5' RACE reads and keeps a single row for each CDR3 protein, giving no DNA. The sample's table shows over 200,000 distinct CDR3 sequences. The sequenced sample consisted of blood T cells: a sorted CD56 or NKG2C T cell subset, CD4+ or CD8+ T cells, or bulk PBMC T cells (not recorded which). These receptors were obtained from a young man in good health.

This chain's CDR3 is CASSPRTYSYNEQFF. The chain links TRBV5-4 to TRBJ2-1; as DNA is missing, the TRBD1 call by TCRdb cannot be tested. The germline gives CDR1 SGHNT, CDR2 YYREEE (reference sequence). This CDR3 comprises 15 residues.

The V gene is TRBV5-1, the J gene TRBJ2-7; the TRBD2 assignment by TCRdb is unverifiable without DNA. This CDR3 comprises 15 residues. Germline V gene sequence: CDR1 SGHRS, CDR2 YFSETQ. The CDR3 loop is CASSFTSDRLYEQYF.

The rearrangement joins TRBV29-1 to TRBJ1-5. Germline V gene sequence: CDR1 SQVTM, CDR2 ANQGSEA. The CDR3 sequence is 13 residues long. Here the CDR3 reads CSVRGQRDAPQHF.

The CDR3 protein is CASSGSPANTGELFF. The rearrangement joins TRBV2 to TRBJ2-2. This CDR3 contains 15 residues. The V gene's germline CDR1 is SNHLY and CDR2 FYNNEI. Full variable domain (outside the CDR3, taken from reference TRBV2 and TRBJ2-2): EPEVTQTPSHQVTQMGQEVILRCVPISNHLYFYWYRQILGQKVEFLVSFYNNEISEKSEIFDDQFSVERPDGSNFTLKIRSTKLEDSAMYFCASSGSPANTGELFFGEGSRLTVL.

CDR3 sequence reads: CASSYRTGGAGQPQHF. The chain has TRBV12-3 or TRBV12-4 and TRBJ1-5; TCRdb's D gene call, TRBD1, goes unchecked for lack of DNA. The CDR3 covers 16 residues.

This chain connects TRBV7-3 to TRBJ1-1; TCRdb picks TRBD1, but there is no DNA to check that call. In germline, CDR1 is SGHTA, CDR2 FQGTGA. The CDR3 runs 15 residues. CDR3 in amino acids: CASSPSGTGLTEAFF.

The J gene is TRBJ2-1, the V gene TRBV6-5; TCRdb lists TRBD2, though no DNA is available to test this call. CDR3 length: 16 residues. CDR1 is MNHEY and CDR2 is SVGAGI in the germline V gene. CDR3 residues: CASSSLAGGVNNEQFF.

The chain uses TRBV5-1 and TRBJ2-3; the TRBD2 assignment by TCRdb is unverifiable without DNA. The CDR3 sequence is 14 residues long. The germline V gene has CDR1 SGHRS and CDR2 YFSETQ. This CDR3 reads CASSLGTRDATQYF.

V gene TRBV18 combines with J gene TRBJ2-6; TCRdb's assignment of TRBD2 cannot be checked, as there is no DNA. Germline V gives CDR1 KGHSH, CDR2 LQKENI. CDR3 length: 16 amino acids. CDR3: CASSPQGLSGANVLTF.

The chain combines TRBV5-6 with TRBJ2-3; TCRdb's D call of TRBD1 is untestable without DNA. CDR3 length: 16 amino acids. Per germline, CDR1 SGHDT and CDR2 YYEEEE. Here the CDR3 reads CASSFRDRGRILLQYF.

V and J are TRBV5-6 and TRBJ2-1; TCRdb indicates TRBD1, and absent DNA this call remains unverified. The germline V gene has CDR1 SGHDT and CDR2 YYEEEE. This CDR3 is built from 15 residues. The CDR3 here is CASSLEGAGRNEQFF.

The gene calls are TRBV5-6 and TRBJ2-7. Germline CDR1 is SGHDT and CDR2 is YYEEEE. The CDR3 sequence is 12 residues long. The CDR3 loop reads CASSYGTLGQYF.

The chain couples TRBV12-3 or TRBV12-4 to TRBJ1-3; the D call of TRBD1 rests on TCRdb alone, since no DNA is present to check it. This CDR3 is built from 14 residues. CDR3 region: CASSFRGGGNTIYF.

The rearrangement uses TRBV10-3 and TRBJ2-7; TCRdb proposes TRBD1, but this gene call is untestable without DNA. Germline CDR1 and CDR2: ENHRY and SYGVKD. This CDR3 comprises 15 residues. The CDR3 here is CAISLGTGAGYEQYF.

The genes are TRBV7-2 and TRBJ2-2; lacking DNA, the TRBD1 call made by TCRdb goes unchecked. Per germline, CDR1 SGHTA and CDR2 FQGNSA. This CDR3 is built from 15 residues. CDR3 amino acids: CASSLVGPNTGELFF. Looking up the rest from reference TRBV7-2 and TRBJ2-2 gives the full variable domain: GAGVSQSPSNKVTEKGKDVELRCDPISGHTALYWYRQSLGQGLEFLIYFQGNSAPDKSGLPSDRFSAERTGGSVSTLTIQRTQQEDSAVYLCASSLVGPNTGELFFGEGSRLTVL.

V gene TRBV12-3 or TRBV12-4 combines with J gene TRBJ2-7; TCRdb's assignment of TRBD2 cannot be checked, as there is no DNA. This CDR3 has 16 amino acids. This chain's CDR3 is CASSRLAGEGPYEQYF.

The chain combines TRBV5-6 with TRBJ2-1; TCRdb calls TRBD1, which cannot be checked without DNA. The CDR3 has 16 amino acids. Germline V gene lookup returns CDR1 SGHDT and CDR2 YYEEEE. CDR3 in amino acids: CASARADRPSYNEQFF. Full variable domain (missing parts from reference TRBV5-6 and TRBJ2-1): DAGVTQSPTHLIKTRGQQVTLRCSPKSGHDTVSWYQQALGQGPQFIFQYYEEEERQRGNFPDRFSGHQFPNYSSELNVNALLLGDSALYLCASARADRPSYNEQFFGPGTRLTVL.

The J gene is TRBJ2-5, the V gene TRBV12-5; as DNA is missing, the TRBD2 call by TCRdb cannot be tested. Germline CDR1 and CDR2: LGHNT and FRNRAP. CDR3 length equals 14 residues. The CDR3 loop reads CASRRLAGVETQYF.

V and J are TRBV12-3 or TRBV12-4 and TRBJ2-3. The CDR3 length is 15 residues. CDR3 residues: CASSWGGAGTDTQYF.

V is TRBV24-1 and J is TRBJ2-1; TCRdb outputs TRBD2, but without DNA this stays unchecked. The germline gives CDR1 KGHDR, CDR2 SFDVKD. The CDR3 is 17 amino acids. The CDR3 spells CATSDVRRREGRNEQFF.

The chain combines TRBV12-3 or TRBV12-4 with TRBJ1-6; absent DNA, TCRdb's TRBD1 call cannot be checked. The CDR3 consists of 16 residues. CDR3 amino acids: CASSRIPRDSNSPLHF.

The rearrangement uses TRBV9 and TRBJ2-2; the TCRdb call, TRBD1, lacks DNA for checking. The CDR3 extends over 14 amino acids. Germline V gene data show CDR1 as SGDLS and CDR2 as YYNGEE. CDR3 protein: CASKGDTNTGELFF.

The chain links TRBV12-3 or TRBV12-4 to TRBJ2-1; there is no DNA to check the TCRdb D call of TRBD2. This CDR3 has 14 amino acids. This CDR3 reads CASGEAGGGNEQFF.

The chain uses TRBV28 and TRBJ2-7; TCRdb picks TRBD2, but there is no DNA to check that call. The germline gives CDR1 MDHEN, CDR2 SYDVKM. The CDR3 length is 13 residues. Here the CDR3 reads CASSWPGGSEQYF.

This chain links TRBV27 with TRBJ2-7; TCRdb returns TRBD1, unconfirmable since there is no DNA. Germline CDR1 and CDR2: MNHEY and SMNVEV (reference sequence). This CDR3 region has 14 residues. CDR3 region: CASSRRGVAYEQYF.

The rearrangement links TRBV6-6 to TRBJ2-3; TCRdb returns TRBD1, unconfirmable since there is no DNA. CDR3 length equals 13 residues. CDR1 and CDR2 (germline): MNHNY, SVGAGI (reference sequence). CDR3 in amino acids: CASRRQGTDTQYF.

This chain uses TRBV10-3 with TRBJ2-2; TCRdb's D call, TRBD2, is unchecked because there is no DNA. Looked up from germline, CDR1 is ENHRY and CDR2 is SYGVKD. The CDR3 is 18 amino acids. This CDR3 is CAISEWGKLAGDTGELFF.

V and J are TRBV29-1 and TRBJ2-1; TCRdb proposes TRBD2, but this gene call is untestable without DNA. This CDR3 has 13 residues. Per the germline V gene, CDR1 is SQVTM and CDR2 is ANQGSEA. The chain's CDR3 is CSSRAGGGNEQFF.

This CDR3 reads CASSFAGGLKGNTIYF. The chain has TRBV12-3 or TRBV12-4 and TRBJ1-3; TCRdb proposes TRBD1, but this gene call is untestable without DNA. This CDR3 is 16 amino acids long.